What follows are 9 T cell receptor beta chains derived from one specimen sequenced in a study of CD8 T cells in Susac syndrome. When the RNA was reverse transcribed, random hexamers were used with an input of about 0.5 to 1 ug. In TCRdb, the immunoSEQ multiplex PCR reads were re-called with MiXCR into one record per CDR3 protein. This table holds 200,000 to 250,000 distinct CDR3 sequences, approximately 95% found once. Sequenced material: CD4+ T cells from PBMCs. Every receptor here comes from a human donor with multiple sclerosis.

J is TRBJ2-1 and V is TRBV20-1; no firm D call. This CDR3 comprises 14 residues. Trimming pared 3 bases from V and 6 bases from J, leaving 15 bases between. Germline V gene data show CDR1 as DFQATT and CDR2 as SNEGSKA (reference sequence). The CDR3 coding sequence is TGCAGTGCTAGTGAGATAGTCCTGCGCAATGAGCAGTTCTTC. It encodes CSASEIVLRNEQFF.

This CDR3 is CASGGDTEAFF. The CDR3 bases are TGTGCCAGCGGGGGGGACACTGAAGCTTTCTTT. This sequence joins TRBV7-9 and TRBJ1-1; the D gene is possibly TRBD1 (5 bases). Germline CDR1 is SEHNR and CDR2 is FQNEAQ (reference sequence). CDR3 length equals 11 residues. Trimming took off 8 bases at V and 3 bases at J, with 7 bases between the two ends.

The chain employs TRBV7-2 and TRBJ2-7, with D possibly TRBD2 on 6 matching bases. CDR3 size: 14 residues. V dropped 0 bases and J dropped 3 bases, with 9 bases sitting between them. Per germline, CDR1 SGHTA and CDR2 FQGNSA. This chain's CDR3 is CASSLAQRVYEQYF. As DNA, the CDR3 is TGTGCCAGCAGCTTAGCCCAGCGGGTCTACGAGCAGTACTTC.

V is TRBV6-5 and J is TRBJ1-2; no reliable D call. Trimming shortened V by 2 bases and J by 4 bases, and 11 bases separated the two germline ends. The CDR3 totals 14 residues. Per the germline V gene, CDR1 is MNHEY and CDR2 is SVGAGI. CDR3 DNA sequence: TGTGCCAGCAGTTACCGGCAGTTGGGCTATGGCTACACCTTC. Translated: CASSYRQLGYGYTF.

The V and J genes are TRBV30 and TRBJ1-2, with TRBD1 as a possible D gene (6 bases). The CDR3 contains 15 residues. The germline CDR1 and CDR2 sequences are GTSNPN and SVGIG (reference sequence). Trimming took 0 bases from V and 6 from J, leaving 17 bases between them. Here the CDR3 reads CAWSVGSGDADGYTF. In nucleotides, the CDR3 is TGTGCCTGGAGTGTGGGGTCAGGGGATGCGGATGGCTACACCTTC.

CDR3 in amino acids: CASSSVAGVGEQYF. CDR3 bases: TGTGCCAGCAGCTCCGTAGCGGGAGTTGGCGAGCAGTACTTC. The V and J genes are TRBV7-3 and TRBJ2-7, with 9 bases lining up with TRBD2. V shed 4 bases and J 6 bases; nucleotides not matched to a gene: 7. The CDR3 is made up of 14 amino acids. Germline V gives CDR1 SGHTA, CDR2 FQGTGA.

This chain joins TRBV6-2 or TRBV6-3 and TRBJ2-2; D is ambiguous. This CDR3 contains 11 residues. In germline, CDR1 is MNHEY, CDR2 SVGEGT. Trimming cost V 2 bases and J 6 bases, with 1 base left between them. The CDR3 bases are TGTGCCAGCAGTTACGCCGGGGAGCTGTTTTTT. The encoded protein is CASSYAGELFF.

The rearrangement links TRBV29-1 to TRBJ2-5, with a tentative D call TRBD2 (5 bases). V dropped 4 bases and J dropped 4 bases, with 10 bases sitting between them. CDR3 length: 12 amino acids. CDR1 and CDR2 (germline): SQVTM, ANQGSEA. The CDR3 loop reads CSVVRVGETQYF. The CDR3 coding sequence is TGCAGCGTTGTGAGGGTAGGAGAGACCCAGTACTTC.

The chain recombines TRBV29-1 with TRBJ2-5, with 10 positions matching TRBD2. The CDR3 is 14 amino acids. J was trimmed by 5 bases and V by 3 bases; bases with no gene match: 6. Germline assignment: CDR1 SQVTM and CDR2 ANQGSEA. The chain's CDR3 is CSVDGLAGVETQYF. In nucleotides, the CDR3 is TGCAGCGTTGACGGCCTAGCGGGAGTGGAGACCCAGTACTTC.